Shown below are 12 T cell receptor beta chains from a single sample sequenced in a study of Graves' ophthalmopathy and Graves' hyperthyroidism. The authors amplified TCR beta CDR3 regions from RNA transcripts. Investigators did first-round RT-PCR with HTBI primers, then second-round multiplex PCR. TCRdb called the multiplex PCR reads again in MiXCR, with one record for every CDR3 protein. The sample lists 200,000 to 250,000 distinct CDR3 sequences, 20% to 25% occurring once. Sequencing input: peripheral blood. The receptors here all came from a woman between 50 and 59 years old with Graves' ophthalmopathy.

This clonotype was detected many times. The chain combines TRBV6-2 or TRBV6-3 with TRBJ1-6; D might be TRBD1 (6 bases). CDR1 and CDR2 from the germline V gene are MNHEY and SVGEGT. CDR3 length equals 17 residues. Trimming stripped 7 bases from V and 10 bases from J, with 26 bases between. In nucleotides, the CDR3 is TGTGCCAGCACCAAAGCTGTTCCCGGGACATCTAAGTCACCCCTCCACTTT. Its protein is CASTKAVPGTSKSPLHF.

This clonotype was observed a few times. The V call is TRBV20-1, the J call TRBJ2-5, with D possibly being TRBD1 (6 bases). V was shortened by 5 bases and J by 2 bases, with 18 bases between the two germline ends. Germline V gene sequence: CDR1 DFQATT, CDR2 SNEGSKA (reference sequence). The CDR3 has 15 amino acids. This chain's CDR3 is CSAGFPGTIQETQYF. Here the CDR3 DNA reads TGCAGTGCTGGGTTTCCAGGGACAATTCAAGAGACCCAGTACTTC.

This clonotype was seen many times. The CDR3 nucleotides are TGTGCCAGCAGCTTAAAGAGGGGCCCAATGAACACTGAAGCTTTCTTT. This translates into CASSLKRGPMNTEAFF. The J gene is TRBJ1-1, the V gene TRBV11-2, with D possibly TRBD1 on 5 matching bases. V was shortened by 2 bases and J by 0 bases, with 13 bases between the two germline ends. The CDR3 runs 16 residues. Germline CDR1 SGHAT, CDR2 FQNNGV. The whole variable domain, remainder taken from reference TRBV11-2 and TRBJ1-1, is EAGVAQSPRYKIIEKRQSVAFWCNPISGHATLYWYQQILGQGPKLLIQFQNNGVVDDSQLPKDRFSAERLKGVDSTLKIQPAKLEDSAVYLCASSLKRGPMNTEAFFGQGTRLTVV.

This clonotype was seen repeatedly, ten times or more. The V gene is TRBV11-2, the J gene TRBJ2-7; 11 positions agree with TRBD1. V gave up 5 bases and J gave up 7 bases; unmatched junction bases: 13. The CDR3 extends over 16 amino acids. Germline V lookup: CDR1 SGHAT, CDR2 FQNNGV. CDR3 loop: CASSPLARTGGMEQYF. In DNA, the CDR3 is TGTGCCAGCAGCCCCTTGGCCAGGACAGGGGGCATGGAGCAGTACTTC.

This clonotype was counted ten times or more. The chain joins TRBV6-5 to TRBJ1-6, with a weak D call TRBD1 (6 bases). The germline V and J ends were trimmed by 7 bases and 10 bases, with 17 bases remaining between them. CDR3 size: 14 residues. Per germline, CDR1 MNHEY and CDR2 SVGAGI. DNA for the CDR3: TGTGCCAGCAACTTGGACAGCTCTTTATCACCCCTCCACTTT. Translation gives CASNLDSSLSPLHF.

Ten or more counts support this clonotype. The chain has TRBV4-2 and TRBJ2-7; D is undetermined. This CDR3 spans 15 amino acids. From germline, CDR1 is LGHNA and CDR2 YNFKEQ. V lost 4 bases and J lost 2, with 15 bases in between. The CDR3 region has the DNA TGTGCCAGCAGCCGAGAGAACCGGAAGACCTACGAGCAGTACTTC. Translated, it gives CASSRENRKTYEQYF.

This chain uses TRBV6-2 or TRBV6-3 with TRBJ1-6; D unresolved. In germline, CDR1 is MNHEY, CDR2 SVGEGT. The CDR3 contains 15 residues. Between the trimmed V and J ends, which lost 8 bases and 10 bases, there was a span of 21 bases. The CDR3: CASGRSWVVESPLHF. The CDR3 DNA reads TGTGCCAGCGGGAGGAGCTGGGTTGTAGAGTCACCCCTCCACTTT.

The chain recombines TRBV19 with TRBJ1-5; D remains ambiguous. Germline V gives CDR1 LNHDA, CDR2 SQIVND (reference sequence). V was cut by 3 bases and J by 4 bases, with 16 bases left in between. This CDR3 has 16 residues. DNA for the CDR3: TGTGCCAGTAGTATTATTCTGACGGCGGAGAATCAGCCCCAGCATTTT. It is translated as CASSIILTAENQPQHF.

The chain recombines TRBV28 with TRBJ2-5; 7 nucleotides match TRBD1. V shed 3 bases and J 6 bases; nucleotides not matched to a gene: 4. The CDR3 loop spans 13 amino acids. Germline V gene sequence: CDR1 MDHEN, CDR2 SYDVKM. The CDR3 region is CASSLTGRKTQYF. CDR3 nucleotides: TGTGCCAGCAGTTTGACAGGGCGAAAGACCCAGTACTTC. Using reference TRBV28 and TRBJ2-5 for the parts outside the CDR3, the full variable domain is DVKVTQSSRYLVKRTGEKVFLECVQDMDHENMFWYRQDPGLGLRLIYFSYDVKMKEKGDIPEGYSVSREKKERFSLILESASTNQTSMYLCASSLTGRKTQYFGPGTRLLVL.

Comment on this clonotype: A read error may account for a junction end that differs from germline. The rearrangement links TRBV10-3 to TRBJ1-3; weak D call: TRBD1 (6 bases). The germline gives CDR1 ENHRY, CDR2 SYGVKD. CDR3 length: 14 residues. CDR3 sequence reads: CAAHRGDRGGTIPF. DNA for the CDR3: TGTGCCGCGCACAGAGGTGATCGGGGGGGCACCATACCTTTT.

This clonotype was counted at least ten times. The gene calls are TRBV24-1 and TRBJ1-6; no clear D gene. The V end lost 6 bases, the J end lost 9 bases, and 8 bases lay between the germline ends. The length of the CDR3 is 12 residues. Germline lookup yields CDR1 KGHDR and CDR2 SFDVKD. The CDR3 sequence is CATSIPGSPLHF. CDR3 nucleotide sequence: TGTGCCACCAGTATCCCAGGTTCACCCCTCCACTTT.

This clonotype was counted many times. This rearrangement joins TRBV29-1 to TRBJ1-1; TRBD1 matches 9 bases. Germline assignment: CDR1 SQVTM and CDR2 ANQGSEA. V trimming: 6 bases; J trimming: 7 bases; junction bases outside the gene matches: 9. CDR3 length equals 13 residues. In DNA, the CDR3 is TGCAGCGTGGGAAACAGGGGGCAGGGTGAAGCTTTCTTT. Its protein product is CSVGNRGQGEAFF. The full variable domain, in which reference TRBV29-1 and TRBJ1-1 provide the parts outside the CDR3, is SAVISQKPSRDICQRGTSLTIQCQVDSQVTMMFWYRQQPGQSLTLIATANQGSEATYESGFVIDKFPISRPNLTFSTLTVSNMSPEDSSIYLCSVGNRGQGEAFFGQGTRLTVV.